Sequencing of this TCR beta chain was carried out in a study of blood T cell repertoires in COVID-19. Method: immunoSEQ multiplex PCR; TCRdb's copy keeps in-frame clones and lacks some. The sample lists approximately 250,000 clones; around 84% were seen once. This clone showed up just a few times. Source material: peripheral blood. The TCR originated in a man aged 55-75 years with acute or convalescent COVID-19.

The CDR3 loop reads CASSSDRGQDTEAFF. CDR3 nucleotides: TGTGCCAGTAGTTCCGACCGGGGACAGGACACTGAAGCTTTCTTT. J is TRBJ1-1 and V is TRBV19; 8 bases line up with TRBD1. The CDR3 totals 15 residues. The germline V gene encodes CDR1 LNHDA and CDR2 SQIVND (reference sequence). Unmatched junction bases numbered 8, after V lost 5 bases and J lost 3 bases.